This TCR beta chain is from a study of breast tumors, draining lymph nodes, adjacent tissues. With respect to this clonotype: Its specificity is not known.

TCRdb passed the multiplex PCR reads through MiXCR, listing each CDR3 protein once. The table records fewer than 200,000 distinct CDR3 sequences, about 30% of them present only once. The CDR3 extends over 16 amino acids. Germline assignment: CDR1 SGHRS and CDR2 YFSETQ. Trimming took 3 bases from V and 7 from J; bases not matched to a gene: 9. Study-level points and caveats: Data only fit, rather than demonstrated, lymph node origin of most tumor T cells. Tumor TCR diversity was below lymph nodes but above nontumor tissue. Most tumor T cells seemingly derive from lymph node, then expand in tumor.

Breast cancer patients provided tissue from their axillary draining lymph nodes. The sample comprised axillary lymph node tissue. The chain recombines TRBV5-1 with TRBJ2-2, with TRBD1 identical over 10 bases. This receptor was taken from a female donor with breast cancer. Some clones in this sample may be carry-over from other donors' samples. CDR3 nucleotides: TGCGCCAGCAGCTGGGGGACAGGGGTCTATGACGGGGAGCTGTTTTTT. Amino acid sequence: CASSWGTGVYDGELFF.